These 20 T cell receptor beta chains originate from one sample sequenced in a study of T cell responses to AZD1222 COVID-19 vaccine. Sequenced by immunoSEQ multiplex PCR; TCRdb stores in-frame clones only, minus some. The sample lists 130,000 to 150,000 clones; over 80% were seen once. The sequencing used peripheral blood, collected on day 0 of MenACWY control vaccination. Every receptor here comes from an adult in good health.

The chain links TRBV5-4 to TRBJ1-4, with 7 bases identical to TRBD1. The length of the CDR3 is 15 residues. The V segment lost 0 bases and the J segment 4 bases; nucleotides outside the gene matches: 3. Germline V gene data show CDR1 as SGHNT and CDR2 as YYREEE (reference sequence). Here the CDR3 DNA reads TGTGCCAGCAGCTTGGGGACAGGAAATAATGAAAAACTGTTTTTT. Residues: CASSLGTGNNEKLFF.

The V call is TRBV6-5, the J call TRBJ1-4; unclear D gene. Germline CDR1 and CDR2: MNHEY and SVGAGI. The V gene lost 4 bases and the J gene lost 4 bases, with 16 bases spanning the gap. The CDR3 totals 16 residues. In DNA form, the CDR3 reads TGTGCCAGCAGTTCCCCGGGAAAAGGGAGTAATGAAAAACTGTTTTTT. As protein: CASSSPGKGSNEKLFF.

The chain employs TRBV29-1 and TRBJ2-3, with a tentative D call TRBD2 (5 bases). The V and J ends lost 7 bases and 1 base respectively, with 15 bases between them. Germline V gene data show CDR1 as SQVTM and CDR2 as ANQGSEA. The CDR3 extends over 14 amino acids. The CDR3 DNA is TGCAGCGCTCCACCTCCCGGGGGCACAGATACGCAGTATTTT. Its translation is CSAPPPGGTDTQYF.

CDR3 bases: TGTGCCAGCAGCTTAGGCAGAAGCACCGGGGAGCTGTTTTTT. Encoded protein: CASSLGRSTGELFF. The chain combines TRBV7-8 with TRBJ2-2; D gene ambiguous. Germline V CDR1 and CDR2: SGHVS, FQNEAQ. The V and J ends lost 1 base and 4 bases respectively, with 7 bases between them. The CDR3 length is 14 residues. The full variable domain, its missing parts supplied by reference TRBV7-8 and TRBJ2-2, is GAGVSQSPRYKVAKRGQDVALRCDPISGHVSLFWYQQALGQGPEFLTYFQNEAQLDKSGLPSDRFFAERPEGSVSTLKIQRTQQEDSAVYLCASSLGRSTGELFFGEGSRLTVL.

J is TRBJ1-1 and V is TRBV7-9; D may be TRBD1 (5 bases). The germline V and J ends were trimmed by 2 bases and 4 bases, with 8 bases remaining between them. The CDR3 sequence is 13 residues long. The V gene's germline CDR1 is SEHNR and CDR2 FQNEAQ (reference sequence). This CDR3 is CASSLQGSTEAFF. For the CDR3, the DNA is TGTGCCAGCAGCTTACAGGGAAGCACTGAAGCTTTCTTT. Supplemented by reference TRBV7-9 and TRBJ1-1, the full variable domain reads DTGVSQNPRHKITKRGQNVTFRCDPISEHNRLYWYRQTLGQGPEFLTYFQNEAQLEKSRLLSDRFSAERPKGSFSTLEIQRTEQGDSAMYLCASSLQGSTEAFFGQGTRLTVV.

The CDR3 coding sequence is TGTGCCAGCAGCCGCGGGACAGTAATTGAAGCTTTCTTT. It is translated as CASSRGTVIEAFF. The J gene is TRBJ1-1, the V gene TRBV7-9; 7 bases match TRBD1. From germline, CDR1 is SEHNR and CDR2 FQNEAQ (reference sequence). CDR3 length equals 13 residues. V was clipped by 5 bases and J by 7 bases; unmatched bases: 7.

This clone has only a few counts. The chain is built from TRBV27 and TRBJ1-5, with D perhaps matching TRBD1 (6 bases). There are 13 residues in the CDR3. The germline V gene encodes CDR1 MNHEY and CDR2 SMNVEV (reference sequence). The ends were cut back, 7 bases at V and 3 bases at J, with 10 bases in the middle. The chain's CDR3 is CASKGGFNQPQHF. The CDR3 nucleotides read TGTGCCAGCAAGGGGGGATTCAATCAGCCCCAGCATTTT.

With regard to this clone: The same CDR3 also results from other DNA sequences found in this sample. The chain carries TRBV27 and TRBJ1-2; 7 nucleotides agree with TRBD1. CDR1 and CDR2 from the germline V gene are MNHEY and SMNVEV (reference sequence). Unmatched junction bases numbered 3, after V lost 0 bases and J lost 2 bases. CDR3 length: 15 residues. CDR3 region: CASSLSRGGNYGYTF. Written as DNA, the CDR3 is TGTGCCAGCAGTTTATCCAGGGGGGGCAACTATGGCTACACCTTC.

The chain uses TRBV18 and TRBJ1-3; the match to TRBD1 covers 7 bases. V gave up 3 bases and J gave up 2 bases; unmatched junction bases: 4. Germline V lookup: CDR1 KGHSH, CDR2 LQKENI. The CDR3 spans 15 residues. CDR3 sequence reads: CASSPRDSPGNTIYF. Here the CDR3 DNA reads TGTGCCAGCTCACCCCGGGACAGCCCTGGAAACACCATATATTTT.

This clone showed up just once. V gene TRBV10-1 combines with J gene TRBJ1-2; TRBD1 matches 7 bases. V shed 5 bases, J shed 7 bases, and the junction held 4 bases outside the gene matches. This CDR3 has 12 amino acids. Germline CDR1 reads WNHNN; CDR2 reads SYGVQD (reference sequence). CDR3 amino acids: CASSNRGCGYTF. The CDR3 bases are TGCGCCAGCAGTAACAGGGGCTGTGGCTACACCTTC.

This rearrangement joins TRBV7-9 to TRBJ1-4; the match to TRBD1 covers 9 bases. The V gene end was trimmed by 2 bases and the J gene end by 6 bases; junction bases not matched to a gene: 13. The V gene's germline CDR1 is SEHNR and CDR2 FQNEAQ (reference sequence). The CDR3 is 18 amino acids. CDR3 nucleotide sequence: TGTGCCAGCAGCTTAAGCTCTACAGGGGGCGAGGATCATGAAAAACTGTTTTTT. Translated, it gives CASSLSSTGGEDHEKLFF.

The chain recombines TRBV5-1 with TRBJ2-7; D may correspond to TRBD1 or TRBD2 (5 bases each). The CDR3 has 14 amino acids. V lost 3 bases and J lost 3, with 13 bases in between. The germline V gene has CDR1 SGHRS and CDR2 YFSETQ. The CDR3 reads CASSYRDGYYEQYF. The CDR3 DNA reads as TGCGCCAGCAGCTACCGGGACGGCTACTACGAGCAGTACTTC.

The rearrangement uses TRBV27 and TRBJ2-2; TRBD1 is a possible D gene (6 bases). The germline gives CDR1 MNHEY, CDR2 SMNVEV (reference sequence). Trimming took 3 bases from V and 4 from J, leaving 15 bases between them. This CDR3 is built from 16 residues. CDR3 coding DNA: TGTGCCAGCAGTTTTACCGGACAGAGGCTCACCGGGGAGCTGTTTTTT. Translated, it gives CASSFTGQRLTGELFF.

This chain uses TRBV5-1 with TRBJ2-5; perhaps D is TRBD1 or TRBD2 (5 bases each). The CDR3 length is 15 residues. Germline CDR1 is SGHRS and CDR2 is YFSETQ. V shed 0 bases and J shed 5 bases, with 14 bases lying between them. CDR3 DNA sequence: TGCGCCAGCAGCTTGGCGGATACCTGGGGGGAGACCCAGTACTTC. Translated: CASSLADTWGETQYF.

This clone appeared once. The chain is built from TRBV30 and TRBJ2-1; 10 bases map to TRBD2. CDR3 length: 17 amino acids. Looked up from germline, CDR1 is GTSNPN and CDR2 is SVGIG (reference sequence). The V and J ends lost 0 bases and 0 bases, in that order; junction bases with no gene match: 5. This CDR3 reads CAWSVLAGKSSYNEQFF. CDR3 sequence (DNA): TGTGCCTGGAGTGTACTAGCGGGAAAAAGCTCCTACAATGAGCAGTTCTTC. Together with reference TRBV30 and TRBJ2-1, the CDR3 gives the full variable domain: SQTIHQWPATLVQPVGSPLSLECTVEGTSNPNLYWYRQAAGRGLQLLFYSVGIGQISSEVPQNLSASRPQDRQFILSSKKLLLSDSGFYLCAWSVLAGKSSYNEQFFGPGTRLTVL.

As DNA, the CDR3 is TGTGCCAGCAGTTACAACGGCTGGGGGAATTCACCCCTCCACTTT. It yields the protein CASSYNGWGNSPLHF. The gene calls are TRBV6-5 and TRBJ1-6, with TRBD1 as a possible D gene (5 bases). The CDR3 spans 15 residues. Per the germline V gene, CDR1 is MNHEY and CDR2 is SVGAGI. Trimming cost V 2 bases and J 7 bases, with 12 bases left between them.

CDR3 amino acids: CASSLNPEFRETQYF. CDR3 coding DNA: TGTGCCAGCAGCCTTAATCCGGAGTTCCGGGAGACCCAGTACTTC. The V call is TRBV9, the J call TRBJ2-5, with D hard to call. The V end lost 4 bases, the J end lost 5 bases, and 18 bases lay between the germline ends. The CDR3 sequence is 15 residues long. Germline-derived CDR1 and CDR2 are SGDLS and YYNGEE.

The gene calls are TRBV27 and TRBJ1-1; no reliable D call. The CDR3 has 13 residues. V was shortened by 6 bases and J by 1 base, with 9 bases between the two germline ends. CDR1 is MNHEY, CDR2 SMNVEV, per germline (reference sequence). The CDR3, as DNA: TGTGCCAGCAGATTCGGCCAGAACACTGAAGCTTTCTTT. As protein: CASRFGQNTEAFF.

The chain couples TRBV27 to TRBJ1-2, with a possible D match to TRBD1 (6 bases). CDR3 length: 15 amino acids. Germline values: CDR1 MNHEY, CDR2 SMNVEV (reference sequence). Trimming took 5 bases from V and 0 from J, leaving 13 bases between them. CDR3 sequence (DNA): TGTGCCAGCAGTCCCCCAGGGGCCACTAACTATGGCTACACCTTC. This translates into CASSPPGATNYGYTF.

The V call is TRBV6-6, the J call TRBJ1-1; possibly TRBD1 for D (5 bases). Trimming removed 0 bases at V and 1 base at J, with 12 bases between. The length of the CDR3 is 16 residues. Germline CDR1 and CDR2: MNHNY and SVGAGI (reference sequence). CDR3 in DNA: TGTGCCAGCAGTTACTCCCGGGACGGACCGAACACTGAAGCTTTCTTT. This encodes CASSYSRDGPNTEAFF.